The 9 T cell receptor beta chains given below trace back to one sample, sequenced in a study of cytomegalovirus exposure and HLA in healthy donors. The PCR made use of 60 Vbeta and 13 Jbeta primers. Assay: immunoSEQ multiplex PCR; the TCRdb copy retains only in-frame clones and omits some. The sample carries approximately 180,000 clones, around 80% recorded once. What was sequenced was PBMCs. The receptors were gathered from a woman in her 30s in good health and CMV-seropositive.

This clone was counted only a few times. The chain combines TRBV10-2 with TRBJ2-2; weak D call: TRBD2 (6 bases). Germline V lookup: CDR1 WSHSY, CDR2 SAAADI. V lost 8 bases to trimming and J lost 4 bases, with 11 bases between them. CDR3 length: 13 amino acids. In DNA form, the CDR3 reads TGCGCCAGCGCGACTAGAAGCACCGGGGAGCTGTTTTTT. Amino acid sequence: CASATRSTGELFF.

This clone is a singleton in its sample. CDR3 sequence: CAWSLQGGETQYF. The CDR3 nucleotides are TGTGCCTGGAGTCTTCAGGGAGGAGAGACCCAGTACTTC. The V and J genes are TRBV30 and TRBJ2-5; the D gene is possibly TRBD2 (6 bases). The CDR3 is made up of 13 amino acids. V lost 2 bases and J lost 4, with 11 bases in between. Germline V gene lookup returns CDR1 GTSNPN and CDR2 SVGIG (reference sequence).

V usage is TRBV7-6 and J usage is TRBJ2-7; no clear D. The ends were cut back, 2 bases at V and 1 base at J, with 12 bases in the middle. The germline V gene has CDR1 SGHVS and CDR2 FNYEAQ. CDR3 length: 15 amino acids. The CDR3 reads CASSLPGPVSYEQYF. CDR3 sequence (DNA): TGTGCCAGCAGCTTACCGGGTCCAGTATCCTACGAGCAGTACTTC. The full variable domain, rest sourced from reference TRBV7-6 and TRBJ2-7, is GAGVSQSPRYKVTKRGQDVALRCDPISGHVSLYWYRQALGQGPEFLTYFNYEAQQDKSGLPNDRFSAERPEGSISTLTIQRTEQRDSAMYRCASSLPGPVSYEQYFGPGTRLTVT.

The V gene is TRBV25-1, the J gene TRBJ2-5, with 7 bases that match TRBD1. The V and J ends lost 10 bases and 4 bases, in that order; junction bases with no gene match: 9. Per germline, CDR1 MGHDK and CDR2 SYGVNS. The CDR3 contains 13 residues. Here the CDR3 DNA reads TGTGCCACCCAGGCACAGGGGCGAGAGACCCAGTACTTC. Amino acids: CATQAQGRETQYF.

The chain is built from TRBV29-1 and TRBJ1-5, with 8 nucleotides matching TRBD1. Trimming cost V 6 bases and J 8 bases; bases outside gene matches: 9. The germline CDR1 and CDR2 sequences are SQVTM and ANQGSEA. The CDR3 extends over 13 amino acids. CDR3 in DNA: TGCAGCGTCGACAGGGGAGAAGGAAAGCCCCAGCATTTT. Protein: CSVDRGEGKPQHF. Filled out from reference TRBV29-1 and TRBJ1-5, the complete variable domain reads SAVISQKPSRDICQRGTSLTIQCQVDSQVTMMFWYRQQPGQSLTLIATANQGSEATYESGFVIDKFPISRPNLTFSTLTVSNMSPEDSSIYLCSVDRGEGKPQHFGDGTRLSIL.

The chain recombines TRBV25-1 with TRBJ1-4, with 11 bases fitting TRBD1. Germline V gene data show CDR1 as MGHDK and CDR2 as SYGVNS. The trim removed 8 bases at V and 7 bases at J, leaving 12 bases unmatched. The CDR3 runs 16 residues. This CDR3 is CASVGTGGLAGEKLFF. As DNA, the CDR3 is TGTGCCAGCGTCGGGACAGGGGGGTTGGCCGGTGAAAAACTGTTTTTT.

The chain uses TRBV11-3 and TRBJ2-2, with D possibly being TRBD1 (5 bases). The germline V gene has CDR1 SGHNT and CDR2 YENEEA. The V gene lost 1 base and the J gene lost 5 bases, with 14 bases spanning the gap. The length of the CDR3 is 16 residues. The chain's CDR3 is CASSLGGRGPTGELFF. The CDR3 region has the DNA TGTGCCAGCAGCTTAGGCGGTAGGGGTCCAACCGGGGAGCTGTTTTTT. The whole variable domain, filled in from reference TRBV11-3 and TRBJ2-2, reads EAGVVQSPRYKIIEKKQPVAFWCNPISGHNTLYWYLQNLGQGPELLIRYENEEAVDDSQLPKDRFSAERLKGVDSTLKIQPAELGDSAVYLCASSLGGRGPTGELFFGEGSRLTVL.

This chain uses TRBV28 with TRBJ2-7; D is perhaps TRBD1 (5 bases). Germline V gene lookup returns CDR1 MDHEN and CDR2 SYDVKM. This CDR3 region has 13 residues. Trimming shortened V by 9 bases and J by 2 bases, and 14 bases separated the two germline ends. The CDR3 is CASRQSATYEQYF. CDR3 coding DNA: TGTGCCAGTAGACAGTCCGCCACCTACGAGCAGTACTTC.

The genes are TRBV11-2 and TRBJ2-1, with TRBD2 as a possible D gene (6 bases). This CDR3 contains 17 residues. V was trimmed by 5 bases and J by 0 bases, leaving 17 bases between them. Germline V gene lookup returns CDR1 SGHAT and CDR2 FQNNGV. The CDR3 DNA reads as TGTGCCAGCAGCACAGGCGGGGCCGCCAGCTCCTACAATGAGCAGTTCTTC. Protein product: CASSTGGAASSYNEQFF.